The present TCR beta chain was sequenced within a study of T cells in Graves' hyperthyroidism and ophthalmopathy. Findings and limits, study-wide: Blood also showed most of the thyroid clonotypes that were expanded above 0.001.

This clonotype was seen many times. Its target is unknown. The V segment lost 7 bases and the J segment 7 bases; nucleotides outside the gene matches: 8. The CDR3 is 13 residues long. CDR1 SQVTM and CDR2 ANQGSEA come from the germline V gene. RNA transcripts yielded amplified TCR beta CDR3 regions. During a first-round RT-PCR of the TCR CDR3, the HTBI primer set was used. Each CDR3 protein gets one entry after TCRdb re-called the multiplex PCR reads with MiXCR. Counted here are roughly 170,000 distinct CDR3 sequences, less than 10% occurring once; the ten biggest clones make up more than 20%. The TCR sequence derives from a woman between 18 and 30 years old with Graves' hyperthyroidism that later progressed to Graves' ophthalmopathy. The chain employs TRBV29-1 and TRBJ2-1; 9 bases map to TRBD1. Sequenced material: blood. CDR3 amino acids: CSAPGTGLNEQFF. In nucleotides, the CDR3 is TGCAGCGCCCCCGGGACAGGGTTGAATGAGCAGTTCTTC.